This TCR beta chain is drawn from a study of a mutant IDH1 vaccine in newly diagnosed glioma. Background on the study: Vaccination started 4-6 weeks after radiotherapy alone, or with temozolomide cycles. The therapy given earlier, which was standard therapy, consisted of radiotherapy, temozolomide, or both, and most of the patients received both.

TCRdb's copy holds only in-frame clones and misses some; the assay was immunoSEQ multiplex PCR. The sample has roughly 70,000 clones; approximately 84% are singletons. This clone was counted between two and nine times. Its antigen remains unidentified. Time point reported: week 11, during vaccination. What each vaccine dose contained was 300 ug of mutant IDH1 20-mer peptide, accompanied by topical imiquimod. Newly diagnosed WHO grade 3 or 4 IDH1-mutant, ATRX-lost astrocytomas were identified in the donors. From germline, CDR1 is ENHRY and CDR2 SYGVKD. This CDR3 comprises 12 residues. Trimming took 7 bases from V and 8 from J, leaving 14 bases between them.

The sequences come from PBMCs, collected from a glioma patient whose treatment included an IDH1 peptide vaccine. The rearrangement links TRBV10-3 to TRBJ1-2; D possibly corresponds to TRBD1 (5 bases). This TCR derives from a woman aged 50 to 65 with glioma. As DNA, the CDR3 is TGTGCCATCACCATACAAGGACACGGCTACACCTTC. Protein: CAITIQGHGYTF.